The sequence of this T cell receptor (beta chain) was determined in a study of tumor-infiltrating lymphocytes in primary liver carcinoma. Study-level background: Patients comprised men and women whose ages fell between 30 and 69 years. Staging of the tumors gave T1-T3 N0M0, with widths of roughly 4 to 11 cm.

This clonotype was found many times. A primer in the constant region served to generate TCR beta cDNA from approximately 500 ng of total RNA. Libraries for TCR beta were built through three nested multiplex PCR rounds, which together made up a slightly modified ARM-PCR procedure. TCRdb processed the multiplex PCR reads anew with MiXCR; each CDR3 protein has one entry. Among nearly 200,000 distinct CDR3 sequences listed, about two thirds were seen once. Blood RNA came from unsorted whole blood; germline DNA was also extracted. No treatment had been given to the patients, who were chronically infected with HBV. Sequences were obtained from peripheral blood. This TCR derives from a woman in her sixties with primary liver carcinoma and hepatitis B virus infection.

CDR3 nucleotides: TGTGCCAGCAGACAGGGGCGCGATTCACCCCTCCACTTT. This translates into CASRQGRDSPLHF. The V and J genes are TRBV6-5 and TRBJ1-6; 7 bases fit TRBD1. The length of the CDR3 is 13 residues. CDR1 MNHEY and CDR2 SVGAGI come from the germline V gene. The V gene end was trimmed by 6 bases and the J gene end by 8 bases; junction bases not matched to a gene: 4.